This T cell receptor (beta chain) was observed in a study of blood T cell repertoires in COVID-19. Study overall: Specimens from acute and convalescent COVID-19 originated in the United States, Italy and Spain.

This clone came up once. TCRdb's copy holds only in-frame clones and misses some; the assay was immunoSEQ multiplex PCR. This table has 250,000 to 300,000 clones, about 91% appearing once. In germline, CDR1 is SGDLS, CDR2 YYNGEE. The CDR3 is 17 amino acids. The ends lost 3 bases at V and 2 bases at J; junction bases unmatched: 8. The TCR comes from a woman in her thirties or forties who had recovered from COVID-19. This sequence joins TRBV9 and TRBJ2-6; 7 positions match TRBD1. Material for sequencing was peripheral blood. The CDR3 sequence: CASSAPQGIAGANVLTF. DNA of the CDR3: TGTGCCAGCAGCGCGCCACAGGGGATCGCTGGGGCCAACGTCCTGACTTTC.